This TCR beta chain was sequenced in a study of beta chain features in type 1 diabetes. Study context: Researchers looked at some 110 million sorted cells across all samples.

Investigators reverse transcribed all isolated RNA, so they sequenced expressed TCRB transcripts. Sequencing was performed with immunoSEQ multiplex PCR; in TCRdb, only in-frame clones are kept and a portion is missing. This sample has about 370,000 clones; around 10% occur once, and the top ten carry about 0.64%. Notes on the study in general: A greater similarity of naive, central memory and Treg TCRB repertoires was seen among patients than among healthy donors. Reduced insertions and increased deletions marked VDJ junctions in type 1 diabetes patients. In every one of the four CD4+ subsets, TCRB CDR3s were moderately but significantly shorter in Type 1 diabetes patients.

On this clone itself: The target antigen is unknown.

Between the trimmed V and J ends, which lost 10 bases and 4 bases, there was a span of 13 bases. The CDR3 covers 12 residues. Germline V gene sequence: CDR1 MDHEN, CDR2 SYDVKM. This TCR was sampled from a man under 40 with type 1 diabetes. The sequencing sample was made of central memory CD4+ T cells from blood. This rearrangement joins TRBV28 to TRBJ1-2; TRBD1 is a possible D gene (6 bases). Here the CDR3 reads CATADRGYGYTF. CDR3 nucleotide sequence: TGTGCCACCGCGGACAGAGGCTATGGCTACACCTTC.